This passage covers 12 T cell receptor beta chains from one sample sequenced in a study of T cells in Graves' hyperthyroidism and ophthalmopathy. Amplified TCR beta CDR3 regions came from RNA transcripts. During a first-round RT-PCR of the TCR CDR3, the HTBI primer set was used. Via MiXCR, TCRdb re-called the multiplex PCR reads, giving one row per CDR3 protein. The repertoire consists of approximately 210,000 distinct CDR3 sequences, with roughly 17% occurring once and the leading ten covering approximately 50%. Sequencing was done on a sample of blood. Receptor source: a man between 50 and 59 years old with Graves' hyperthyroidism.

In this sample, this clonotype turned up many times. The chain couples TRBV20-1 to TRBJ2-1; possibly TRBD2 for D (6 bases). The CDR3 is 16 amino acids. Trimming stripped 0 bases from V and 3 bases from J, with 15 bases between. Germline V CDR1 and CDR2: DFQATT, SNEGSKA (reference sequence). DNA for the CDR3: TGCAGTGCTAGAGACTCAGCGGGTCCCGACTACAATGAGCAGTTCTTC. It codes for CSARDSAGPDYNEQFF.

Note on this clonotype: One junction end disagrees with the germline gene, perhaps due to a read error. The CDR3 region has the DNA TGTGCCAGCAGGGAGGGGGGCCAGATCATGGGAGATACGCGGTATTTT. Protein: CASREGGQIMGDTRYF. The chain employs TRBV28 and TRBJ2-3, with D perhaps matching TRBD1 or TRBD2 (6 bases each). CDR3 length: 16 residues. CDR1 is MDHEN and CDR2 is SYDVKM in the germline V gene.

This clonotype was recorded at least ten times. The rearrangement joins TRBV11-2 to TRBJ2-7, with 8 nucleotides matching TRBD2. The V segment lost 8 bases and the J segment 4 bases; nucleotides outside the gene matches: 13. Germline CDR1 SGHAT, CDR2 FQNNGV. CDR3 length: 15 residues. CDR3 sequence: CASAGGGRGLYEQYF. CDR3 DNA sequence: TGTGCCAGCGCCGGGGGGGGCAGGGGTTTGTACGAGCAGTACTTC.

To note about this clonotype: A much larger clone differs by one base, so this may be a read error. The missing conserved phenylalanine or tryptophan at the end of this CDR3 makes a read error likely. The chain has TRBV28 and TRBJ2-2; TRBD1 aligns across 7 bases. The V gene's germline CDR1 is MDHEN and CDR2 SYDVKM. CDR3 length equals 14 residues. V was clipped by 6 bases and J by 1 base; unmatched bases: 2. DNA of the CDR3: TGTGCCAGCAGGTGGACAGGGAACACCGGGGAGCTGTTTTCT. Protein: CASRWTGNTGELFS.

As to this clonotype: A read error may be the cause here, since a much bigger clone is one base away. This chain connects TRBV30 to TRBJ1-2; D remains unclear. Trimming removed 1 base at V and 4 bases at J, with 7 bases between. This CDR3 contains 12 residues. From germline, CDR1 is GTSNPN and CDR2 SVGIG (reference sequence). CDR3 sequence reads: CAWSEQSYGYTF. As DNA, the CDR3 is TGTGCCTGGAGTGAACAGAGCTATGGCTACACCTTC.

In this sample, this clonotype turned up many times. The CDR3 protein is CASSPPPPWAGRRTDTQYF. Written as DNA, the CDR3 is TGTGCCAGCAGTCCCCCCCCGCCTTGGGCGGGAAGACGCACAGATACGCAGTATTTT. This chain uses TRBV27 with TRBJ2-3; possible D gene TRBD2, 6 bases. Germline CDR1 is MNHEY and CDR2 is SMNVEV (reference sequence). Trimming removed 5 bases at V and 1 base at J, with 25 bases between. There are 19 residues in the CDR3.

The V call is TRBV7-8, the J call TRBJ2-5; 7 bases line up with TRBD1. Losses at the gene ends were 6 bases for V and 4 bases for J; bases not matched to a gene: 8. CDR1 is SGHVS, CDR2 FQNEAQ, per germline. The CDR3 loop spans 14 amino acids. CDR3 sequence: CASRERGLRETQYF. CDR3 sequence (DNA): TGTGCCAGCAGAGAGAGGGGGCTTAGAGAGACCCAGTACTTC.

This clonotype was picked up many times. V gene TRBV5-1 combines with J gene TRBJ1-2, with D possibly matching TRBD1 (6 bases). The CDR3 runs 13 residues. Germline V gene lookup returns CDR1 SGHRS and CDR2 YFSETQ. V was shortened by 3 bases and J by 3 bases, with 9 bases between the two germline ends. This CDR3 is CASSSDSYYGYTF. The CDR3 DNA reads as TGCGCCAGCAGCTCGGACAGCTACTATGGCTACACCTTC.

A few counts support this clonotype. The J gene is TRBJ2-6, the V gene TRBV27; the D call may be TRBD1 or TRBD2 (5 bases each). This CDR3 contains 18 residues. With 1 base removed from V and 0 bases from J, the gap between germline ends came to 13 bases. Germline values: CDR1 MNHEY, CDR2 SMNVEV (reference sequence). The DNA of the CDR3 is TGTGCCAGCAGTTTATTTTCTTTTGGGGGCTCTGGGGCCAACGTCCTGACTTTC. Translating gives CASSLFSFGGSGANVLTF.

At least ten counts were recorded for this clonotype. The rearrangement links TRBV12-3 or TRBV12-4 to TRBJ2-1, with D unresolved. The CDR3 contains 12 residues. V lost 6 bases and J lost 4, with 7 bases in between. CDR3 sequence reads: CASSQVYNEQFF. CDR3 DNA sequence: TGTGCCAGCAGCCAGGTATACAATGAGCAGTTCTTC.

This clonotype occurred many times. The gene calls are TRBV27 and TRBJ2-3; 7 nucleotides agree with TRBD2. The CDR3 is made up of 17 amino acids. CDR1 MNHEY and CDR2 SMNVEV come from the germline V gene (reference sequence). The trim removed 1 base at V and 1 base at J, leaving 8 bases unmatched. Written as DNA, the CDR3 is TGTGCCAGCAGTTTATTAGCTTCGGGAGGTGGCACAGATACGCAGTATTTT. Protein product: CASSLLASGGGTDTQYF.

This clonotype was recorded many times. V and J are TRBV30 and TRBJ1-4; D is undetermined. V was pared by 4 bases and J by 9 bases, with 12 bases between. Germline V gene data show CDR1 as GTSNPN and CDR2 as SVGIG (reference sequence). The CDR3 is 12 residues long. As DNA, the CDR3 is TGTGCCTGGATGCTATCAGAGAAAAAACTGTTTTTT. Translation: CAWMLSEKKLFF.